The present T cell receptor beta chain was sequenced within a study of shared clonotypes between healthy human individuals. Broader study findings: Clonotype sharing among donors likely depends on sequencing depth. The study generally estimated greater richness for naive than memory subsets. Only blood was sampled, and tissue TCR repertoires likely differ from blood ones.

V lost 3 bases to trimming and J lost 3 bases, with 8 bases between them. The CDR3 runs to 14 residues. Germline loops: CDR1 SEHNR, CDR2 FQNEAQ (reference sequence). With respect to this clone: Its target is not known. The identical CDR3 is also encoded by other nucleotide sequences in the sample.

At deep level, the assay was performed. Repertoires were generated with immunoSEQ multiplex PCR, while TCRdb's copy carries only in-frame clones and drops some. In the table there are roughly 2.5 million clones, approximately 92% of which are singletons. The clonotype was recovered from a man aged 18 to 35 in good health. Sample: naive CD4+ T cells sorted from blood. Documented subset: CD45RA+ positively selected. This chain joins TRBV7-9 and TRBJ1-4; D ambiguous. In nucleotides, the CDR3 is TGTGCCAGCAGCTTGGGGAGTTCTAATGAAAAACTGTTTTTT. The encoded protein is CASSLGSSNEKLFF.